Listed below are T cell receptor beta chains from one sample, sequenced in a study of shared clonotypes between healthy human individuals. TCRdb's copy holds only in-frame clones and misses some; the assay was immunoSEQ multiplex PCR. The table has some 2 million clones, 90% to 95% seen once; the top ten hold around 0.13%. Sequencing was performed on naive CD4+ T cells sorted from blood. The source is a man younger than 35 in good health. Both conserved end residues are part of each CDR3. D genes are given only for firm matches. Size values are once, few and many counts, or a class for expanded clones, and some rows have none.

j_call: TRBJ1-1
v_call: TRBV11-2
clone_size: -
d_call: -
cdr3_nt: TGTGCCAGCAGCCCCGGGGGCACTGAAGCTTTCTTT
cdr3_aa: CASSPGGTEAFF

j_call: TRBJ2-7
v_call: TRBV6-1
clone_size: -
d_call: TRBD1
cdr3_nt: TGTGCCAGCATTACTCCGGGACAGAGCTCCTACGAGCAGTACTTC
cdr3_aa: CASITPGQSSYEQYF

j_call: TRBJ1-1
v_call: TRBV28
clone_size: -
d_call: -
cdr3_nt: TGTGCCAGCAGTTTCAGTTCCAAGGAGAACACTGAAGCTTTCTTT
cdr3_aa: CASSFSSKENTEAFF

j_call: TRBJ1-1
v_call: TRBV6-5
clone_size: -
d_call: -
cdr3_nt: TGTGCCAGCAGTTATTTGGCGAACACTGAAGCTTTCTTT
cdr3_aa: CASSYLANTEAFF

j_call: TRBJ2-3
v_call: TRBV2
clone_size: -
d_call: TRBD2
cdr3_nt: TGTGCCAGCAGTAGGAGCCAACTAGCGGGGGGGATAGATACGCAGTATTTT
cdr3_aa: CASSRSQLAGGIDTQYF

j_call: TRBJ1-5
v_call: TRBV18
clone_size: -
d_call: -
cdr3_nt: TGTGCCAGCTCAGATAGCAATCAGCCCCAGCATTTT
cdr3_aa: CASSDSNQPQHF

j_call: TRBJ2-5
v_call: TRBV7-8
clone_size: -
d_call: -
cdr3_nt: TGTGCCAGCAGCCCCACCGGGCCCCAAGAGACCCAGTACTTC
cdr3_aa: CASSPTGPQETQYF

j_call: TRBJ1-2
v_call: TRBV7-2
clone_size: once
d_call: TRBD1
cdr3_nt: TGTGCCAGCAGCGCTCGACCCGGGACAGGGGGCTACACCTTC
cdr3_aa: CASSARPGTGGYTF

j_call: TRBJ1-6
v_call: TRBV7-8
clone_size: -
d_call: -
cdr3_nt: TGTGCCAGCAGCCACCCGCCCAGGGATAATTCACCCCTCCACTTT
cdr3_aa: CASSHPPRDNSPLHF

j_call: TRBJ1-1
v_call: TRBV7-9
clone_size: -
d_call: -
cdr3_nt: TGTGCCAGCAGCTTAGGCGGATATGCTTTCTTT
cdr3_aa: CASSLGGYAFF

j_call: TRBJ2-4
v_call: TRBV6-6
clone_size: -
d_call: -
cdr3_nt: TGTGCCAGCAGTACACCTAGGGGGAGAGCCAAAAACATTCAGTACTTC
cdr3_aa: CASSTPRGRAKNIQYF

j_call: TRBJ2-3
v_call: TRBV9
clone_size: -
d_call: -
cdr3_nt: TGTGCCAGCAGCCCGACCCTCGATACGCAGTATTTT
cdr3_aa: CASSPTLDTQYF

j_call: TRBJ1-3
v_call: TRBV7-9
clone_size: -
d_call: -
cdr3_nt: TGTGCCAGCAGTTCCGGGACGGCCGTCTCTGGAAACACCATATATTTT
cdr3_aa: CASSSGTAVSGNTIYF

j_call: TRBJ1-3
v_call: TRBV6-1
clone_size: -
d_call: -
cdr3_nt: TGTGCCAGCAGGCGGACAGAAGGGGCCATATATTTT
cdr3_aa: CASRRTEGAIYF

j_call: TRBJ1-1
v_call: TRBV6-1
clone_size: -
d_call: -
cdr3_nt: TGTGCCAGCAGGAATACCGGGGACCTGGGAGCTGAAGCTTTCTTT
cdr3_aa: CASRNTGDLGAEAFF

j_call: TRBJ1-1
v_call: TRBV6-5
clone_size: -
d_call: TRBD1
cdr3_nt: TGTGCCGCACAGACAGGGGGATATCACACTGAAGCTTTCTTT
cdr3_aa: CAAQTGGYHTEAFF

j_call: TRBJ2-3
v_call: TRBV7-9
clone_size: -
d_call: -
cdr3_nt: TGTGCCAGCAGCTATCAACTTACTAGCACAGATACGCAGTATTTT
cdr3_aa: CASSYQLTSTDTQYF

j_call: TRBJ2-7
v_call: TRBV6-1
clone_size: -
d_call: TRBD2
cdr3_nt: TGTGCCAGCAGCCAGACTAGCGGGGGCTCCTACGAGCAGTACTTC
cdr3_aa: CASSQTSGGSYEQYF

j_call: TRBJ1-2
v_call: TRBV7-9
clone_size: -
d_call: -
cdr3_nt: TGTGCCAGCAGCTTATTACGGCAGGGCGATGGCTACACCTTC
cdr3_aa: CASSLLRQGDGYTF

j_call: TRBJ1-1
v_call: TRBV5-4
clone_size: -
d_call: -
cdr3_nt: TGTGCCAGCAGCTTGTTAAGTTCAGTGAACACTGAAGCTTTCTTT
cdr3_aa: CASSLLSSVNTEAFF

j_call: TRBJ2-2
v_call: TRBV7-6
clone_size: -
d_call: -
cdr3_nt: TGTGCCAGCAGCTGGCAGGCGAACACCGGGGAGCTGTTTTTT
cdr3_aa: CASSWQANTGELFF

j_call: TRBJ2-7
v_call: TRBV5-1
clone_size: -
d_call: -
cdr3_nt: TGCGCCAGCAGCTTGGCCCCCCAGACGGGCTACGAGCAGTACTTC
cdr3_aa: CASSLAPQTGYEQYF

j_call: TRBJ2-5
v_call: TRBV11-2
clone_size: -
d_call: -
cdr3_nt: TGTGCCAGCAGCTTCAGGGGGGTAGAGACCCAGTACTTC
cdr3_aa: CASSFRGVETQYF

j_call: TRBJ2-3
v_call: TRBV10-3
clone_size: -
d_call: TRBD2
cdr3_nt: TGTGCCATCAGTGAGGGACTAGCGGGGGTTGGAGATACGCAGTATTTT
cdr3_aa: CAISEGLAGVGDTQYF

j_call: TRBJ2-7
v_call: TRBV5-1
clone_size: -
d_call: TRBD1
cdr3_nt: TGCGCCAGCAGCCCGGACAGGGGGGACTACGAGCAGTACTTC
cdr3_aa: CASSPDRGDYEQYF

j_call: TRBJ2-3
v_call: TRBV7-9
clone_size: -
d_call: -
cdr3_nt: TGTGCCAGCAGCCGATCAGATACGCAGTATTTT
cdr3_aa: CASSRSDTQYF

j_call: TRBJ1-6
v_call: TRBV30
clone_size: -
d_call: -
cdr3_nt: TGTGCCTGGAGTAGTGGAAATTCACCCCTCCACTTT
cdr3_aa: CAWSSGNSPLHF

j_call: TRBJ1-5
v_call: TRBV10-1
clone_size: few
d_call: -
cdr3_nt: TGCGCCAGCAGTCCGGGGACCACGCAGCCCCAGCATTTT
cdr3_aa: CASSPGTTQPQHF

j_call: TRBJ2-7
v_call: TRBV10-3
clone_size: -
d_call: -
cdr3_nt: TGTGCCCTAGGGACCCAGGCCCACGAGCAGTACTTC
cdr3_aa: CALGTQAHEQYF

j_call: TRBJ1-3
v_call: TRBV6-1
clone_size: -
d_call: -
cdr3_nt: TGTGCCAGCAGTGCCAGTCTCCTTAGCTCTGGAAACACCATATATTTT
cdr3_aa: CASSASLLSSGNTIYF

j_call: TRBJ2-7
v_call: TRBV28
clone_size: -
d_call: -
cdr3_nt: TGTGCCACCCTTGGTGGTATTGCGGCGGGGCTAAGTTTCGGGCAGTACTTC
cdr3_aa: CATLGGIAAGLSFGQYF

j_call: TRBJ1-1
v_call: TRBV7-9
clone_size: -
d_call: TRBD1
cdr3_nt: TGTGCCAGCAGCGCATTTGGGGACAGGAACACTGAAGCTTTCTTT
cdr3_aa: CASSAFGDRNTEAFF

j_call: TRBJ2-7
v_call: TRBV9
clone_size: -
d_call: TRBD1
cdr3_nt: TGTGCCAGCAGCCCTCGGACAGGGGGTATCTACGAGCAGTACTTC
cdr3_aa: CASSPRTGGIYEQYF

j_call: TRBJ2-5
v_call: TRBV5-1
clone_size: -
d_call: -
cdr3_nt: TGCGCCAGCAGCTTGGGGGGGCAGTTTGAGACCCAGTACTTC
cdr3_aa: CASSLGGQFETQYF

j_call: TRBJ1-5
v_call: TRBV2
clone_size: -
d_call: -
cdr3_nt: TGTGCCAGCAGTGAAAGGGCCGCTAACGGAAATCAGCCCCAGCATTTT
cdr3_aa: CASSERAANGNQPQHF

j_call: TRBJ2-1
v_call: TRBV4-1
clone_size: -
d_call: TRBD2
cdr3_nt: TGCGCCAGCAGCCAAGTTGTTCTAGCGGGGGGAAGCTCCTACAATGAGCAGTTCTTC
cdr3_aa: CASSQVVLAGGSSYNEQFF

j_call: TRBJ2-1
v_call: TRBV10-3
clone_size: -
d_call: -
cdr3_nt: TGTGCCATCAGCCAACCCCCGGCTAGCGAGCAGTTCTTC
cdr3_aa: CAISQPPASEQFF

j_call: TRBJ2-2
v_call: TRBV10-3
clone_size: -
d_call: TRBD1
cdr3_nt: TGTGCCATCGGGGCCGGGACAGGGGGCTTAACCGGGGAGCTGTTTTTT
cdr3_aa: CAIGAGTGGLTGELFF

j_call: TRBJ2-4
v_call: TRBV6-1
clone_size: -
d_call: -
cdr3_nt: TGTGCCAGCAGTGATGTGTGGGCCATCGTGAACATTCAGTACTTC
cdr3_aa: CASSDVWAIVNIQYF

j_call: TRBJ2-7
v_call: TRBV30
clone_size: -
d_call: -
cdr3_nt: TGTGCCTGGAGTCATACGGGGCGGGGTTCCTCCTACGAGCAGTACTTC
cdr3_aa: CAWSHTGRGSSYEQYF

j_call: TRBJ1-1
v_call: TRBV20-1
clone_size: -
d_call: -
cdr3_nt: TGCAGTGCTAGCGCAGGCTTCTGGGTATTT
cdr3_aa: CSASAGFWVF

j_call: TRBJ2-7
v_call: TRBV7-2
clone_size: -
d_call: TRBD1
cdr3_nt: TGTGCCAGCAGCTTACCTTCTGACCGGGACAGGGGGTCCTACGAGCAGTACTTC
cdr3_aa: CASSLPSDRDRGSYEQYF